Below, 2 T cell receptor beta chains from the same sample are listed, as sequenced in a study of blood T cell repertoires in COVID-19. Sequenced by immunoSEQ multiplex PCR; TCRdb stores in-frame clones only, minus some. The sample holds 100,000 to 130,000 clones; roughly 90% are singletons and the top ten take under 5.5%. Sequencing was carried out using peripheral blood. The receptors shown here come from a man aged 40-49 years with active or convalescent COVID-19.

CDR3 in amino acids: CASLLLAGPNSYEQYF. CDR3 DNA: TGTGCCAGTTTACTACTAGCGGGCCCCAACTCCTACGAGCAGTACTTC. The J gene is TRBJ2-7, the V gene TRBV21-1; no DNA check was done on the table's D call, TRBD2. TRBV21-1 is a known pseudogene. The CDR3 extends over 16 amino acids.

DNA for the CDR3: TGTGCCAGCAGTGACGATCAGCCCCAGCATTTT. Translation gives CASSDDQPQHF. The chain couples TRBV6-1 to TRBJ1-5; D call uncertain. Trimming cost V 3 bases and J 5 bases, with 2 bases left between them. The CDR3 extends over 11 amino acids. Germline V gene data show CDR1 as MNHNS and CDR2 as SASEGT.